One T cell receptor (beta chain) is described in this entry. In germline, CDR1 is MGHDK, CDR2 SYGVNS. Trimming stripped 3 bases from V and 9 bases from J, with 11 bases between. This CDR3 contains 13 residues. This specimen comes from a study of T cells in tumors after PD-1 blockade. Background on the study: Patients received pembrolizumab 200 mg every 3 weeks or cemiplimab 350 mg every 2 weeks. During anti-PD-1 treatment, some patients continued daily vismodegib 150 mg.

Repertoires were generated with immunoSEQ multiplex PCR, while TCRdb's copy carries only in-frame clones and drops some. Of roughly 50,000 clones listed, about 85% are singletons. V usage is TRBV25-1 and J usage is TRBJ2-2, with D maybe TRBD2 (6 bases). This receptor was taken from a human donor with basal cell carcinoma. Sample: PBMCs, taken before anti-PD-1 treatment. In DNA, the CDR3 is TGTGCCAGCAGTGAGGCGGGGTCCTGGGAGCTGTTTTTT. It is translated as CASSEAGSWELFF.